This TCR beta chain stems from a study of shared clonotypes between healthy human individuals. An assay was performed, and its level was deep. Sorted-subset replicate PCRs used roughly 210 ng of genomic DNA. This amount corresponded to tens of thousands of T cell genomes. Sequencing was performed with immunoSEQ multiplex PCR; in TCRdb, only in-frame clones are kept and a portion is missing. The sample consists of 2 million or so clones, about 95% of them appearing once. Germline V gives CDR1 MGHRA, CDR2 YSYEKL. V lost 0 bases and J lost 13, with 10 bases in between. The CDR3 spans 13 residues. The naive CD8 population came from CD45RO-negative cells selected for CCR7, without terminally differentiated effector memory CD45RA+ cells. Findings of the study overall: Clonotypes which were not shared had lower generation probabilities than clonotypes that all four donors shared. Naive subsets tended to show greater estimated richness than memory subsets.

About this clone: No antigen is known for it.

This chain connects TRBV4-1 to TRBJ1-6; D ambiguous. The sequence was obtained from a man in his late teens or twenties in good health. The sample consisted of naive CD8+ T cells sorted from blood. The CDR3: CASSQDHGSPLHF. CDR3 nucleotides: TGCGCCAGCAGCCAAGATCACGGGTCGCCCCTCCACTTT.